A selection of T cell receptor beta chains follows, all from one sample in a study of graft-versus-host responses after intestinal transplantation. Clones were read by immunoSEQ multiplex PCR, and TCRdb kept only the in-frame ones, dropping some. The sample lists 150,000 or so clones, around nine tenths occurring once. These receptors are not linked to any known antigen. Sequencing used unstimulated CD4+ T cells sorted from spleen or lymph node cells, obtained before intestinal transplant. These receptors were taken from a human donor who received an intestinal transplant. The CDR3 runs from the conserved cysteine through the conserved F or W. The D gene is left open where the match is weak. Size is omitted from some rows. Given values are once, few, many or a class for expanded clones.

D,V,size,J,DNA,CDR3
TRBD1,TRBV28,NA,TRBJ2-1,TGTGCCAGCACCCCCCCCCGGACAGGGGTGGCCGCAGGTGAGCAGTTCTTC,CASTPPRTGVAAGEQFF
NA,TRBV7-9,NA,TRBJ2-2,TGTGCCAGCAGGTCAAGGGGGGAGCTGTTTTTT,CASRSRGELFF
TRBD2,TRBV5-1,NA,TRBJ2-5,TGCGCCAGCAGCCTTGACGTCGGGAGGGAAGAGACCCAGTACTTC,CASSLDVGREETQYF
NA,TRBV6-6,NA,TRBJ2-7,TGTGCCAGCAGTTACCGACAGGCGATCGTCTACGAGCAGTACTTC,CASSYRQAIVYEQYF
TRBD2,TRBV19,NA,TRBJ2-2,TGTGCCAGTATTCGGACTAGCAACACCGGGGAGCTGTTCTTT,CASIRTSNTGELFF
NA,TRBV27,NA,TRBJ1-2,TGTGCCAGCAGTTTATCTCAGGAGGGCTATGGCTACACCTTC,CASSLSQEGYGYTF
TRBD1,TRBV11-1,NA,TRBJ1-1,TGTGCCAGCAGCTTAGCTGCGACAGGGTTAACTGAAGCTTTCTTT,CASSLAATGLTEAFF
NA,TRBV6-1,NA,TRBJ1-2,TGTGCCAGCAGTGTATCCGGGACGTCCTATGGCTACACCTTC,CASSVSGTSYGYTF
NA,TRBV30,NA,TRBJ1-3,TGTGCCTGGAGTGGGTCTACCGGGATTGGAAACACCATATATTTT,CAWSGSTGIGNTIYF
NA,TRBV21-1,NA,TRBJ2-7,TGTGCCAGCAGCAAAGAGGGTGGTCGGTGGTACGAGCAGTACTTC,CASSKEGGRWYEQYF
NA,TRBV11-3,NA,TRBJ1-1,TGTGCCAGCAGCTTAGGGGCAGGGTTAGTTGACACTGAAGCTTTCTTT,CASSLGAGLVDTEAFF
NA,TRBV19,NA,TRBJ2-7,TGTGCCAGTAGGACCTCAGGGGCCGAGCAGTACTTC,CASRTSGAEQYF
NA,TRBV4-1,NA,TRBJ2-5,TGCGCCAGCAGCCAAGATCAACAGTCACAGACCCAGTACTTC,CASSQDQQSQTQYF
TRBD1,TRBV27,NA,TRBJ2-7,TGTGCCAGCAGTCCCTTGACAGGGCTCTACGAGCAGTACTTC,CASSPLTGLYEQYF
TRBD1,TRBV6-6,NA,TRBJ2-3,TGTGCCAGCAGTTCCGACAGGGGGGGAACAGATACGCAGTATTTT,CASSSDRGGTDTQYF
TRBD2,TRBV4-2,NA,TRBJ2-2,TGTGCCAGCAGCCAAGGGGGTTCGCGGGAGGGCCCCGACACCGGGGAGCTGTTTTTT,CASSQGGSREGPDTGELFF
TRBD1,TRBV19,NA,TRBJ2-7,TGTGCCAGTAGTATCCGGGCCGACTCCGACAGGGGACCTTCCTACGAGCAGTACTTC,CASSIRADSDRGPSYEQYF
TRBD1,TRBV9,NA,TRBJ2-5,TGTGCCAGCAGCGTTGGTTGGAAGATAGACAGGGGTGGTGAGACCCAGTACTTC,CASSVGWKIDRGGETQYF
TRBD1,TRBV27,NA,TRBJ2-5,TGTGCCAGCAGTACAGGGGTCCCCGAGACCCAGTACTTC,CASSTGVPETQYF
NA,TRBV18,once,TRBJ2-6,TGTGCCAGCTCACCACTAAATGGGGGCTCTGGGGCCAACGTCCTGACTTTC,CASSPLNGGSGANVLTF
TRBD1,TRBV10-3,NA,TRBJ2-7,TGTGCCATCAGCGACGGACGGACAGGGGGCTTCGCGTACTTC,CAISDGRTGGFAYF
NA,TRBV5-4,NA,TRBJ2-5,TGTGCCAGCAGCTCTAAGGGTACCGTTGAAGAGACCCAGTACTTC,CASSSKGTVEETQYF
TRBD2,TRBV27,once,TRBJ2-7,TGTGCCAGCGGCTCTAGCGGGGGCTCCTACGAGCAGTACTTC,CASGSSGGSYEQYF
TRBD2,TRBV2,NA,TRBJ2-7,TGTGCCAGCATCGGCGGGGGATACGAGCAGTACTTC,CASIGGGYEQYF
TRBD1,TRBV6-4,NA,TRBJ2-1,TGTGCCAGCAGTGAGGGGCAGGGGGCGCATAATGAGCAGTTCTTC,CASSEGQGAHNEQFF
NA,TRBV10-3,NA,TRBJ2-3,TGTGCCATCAGTGAGTCGAGCGGGAGCACAGATACGCAGTATTTT,CAISESSGSTDTQYF
NA,TRBV5-1,NA,TRBJ2-7,TGCGCCAGCAGCGAACCCGGACTAACCTACGAGCAGTACTTC,CASSEPGLTYEQYF
NA,TRBV9,once,TRBJ1-1,TGTGCCAGCAGCGTAGGGCAGTTGAACACTGAAGCTTTCTTT,CASSVGQLNTEAFF
TRBD1,TRBV6-1,once,TRBJ1-5,TGTGCCAGCAGCATGACGACAGGGGTTCAGCCCCAGCATTTT,CASSMTTGVQPQHF
NA,TRBV6-6,NA,TRBJ2-7,TGTGCCAGCAGTTACTTGGAGGGGTCAGTAAACGAGCAGTACTTC,CASSYLEGSVNEQYF
NA,TRBV11-2,NA,TRBJ2-5,TGTGCCAGCAGCTTAGCCCAGACAGGCCAAGAGACCCAGTACTTC,CASSLAQTGQETQYF
NA,TRBV20-1,NA,TRBJ2-7,TGCAGTGCTGCCCCGGGCTACGAGCAGTACTTC,CSAAPGYEQYF
NA,TRBV18,NA,TRBJ1-5,TGTGCCAGCTCAAAGCAGGAGAGCAATCAGCCCCAGCATTTT,CASSKQESNQPQHF
TRBD1,TRBV6-1,NA,TRBJ1-5,TGTGCCAGCAGAAAACAGGGGTTCAGCAATCAGCCCCAGCATTTT,CASRKQGFSNQPQHF
NA,TRBV10-3,NA,TRBJ2-1,TGTGCCACCCTCGAAACTAGCAATAGTGAGCAGTTCTTC,CATLETSNSEQFF
TRBD1,TRBV28,NA,TRBJ1-5,TGTGCCAGCAGAGGGACAGTGGTTAGCAATCAGCCCCAGCATTTT,CASRGTVVSNQPQHF
NA,TRBV28,few,TRBJ1-5,TGTGCCAGCAGTTTATTCGCCAAAATGGCCAATCCCCAGCCCCAGCATTTT,CASSLFAKMANPQPQHF
TRBD1,TRBV28,NA,TRBJ1-2,TGTGCCAGCAGTTTGGGACAGGCTAACTATGGCTACACCTTC,CASSLGQANYGYTF
NA,TRBV6-6,NA,TRBJ2-7,TGTGCCAGCAGTTACGGAACAGGAGGGATCTACGAGCAGTACTTC,CASSYGTGGIYEQYF
TRBD2,TRBV6-5,few,TRBJ2-3,TGTGCCAGCAGTTTTAGCGGGAGAACAGATACGCAGTATTTT,CASSFSGRTDTQYF
NA,TRBV9,NA,TRBJ2-1,TGTGCCAGCAGCGCCGCGGAGGGGGACCACCGATTCTTC,CASSAAEGDHRFF
NA,TRBV4-1,NA,TRBJ1-2,TGCGCCAGCAGCCCGACAGATAACTATGGCTACACCTTC,CASSPTDNYGYTF
NA,TRBV28,NA,TRBJ2-7,TGTGCCAGCAGTTATCAGGCTTACGAGCAGTACTTC,CASSYQAYEQYF
NA,TRBV14,few,TRBJ1-1,TGTGCCAGCAGGGACAATCTGGGTACTGAAGCTTTCTTT,CASRDNLGTEAFF
NA,TRBV28,once,TRBJ1-5,TGTGCCAGCAGCTCCGGCCGGGGTGGGCGTCAGCCCCAGCATTTT,CASSSGRGGRQPQHF
NA,TRBV5-6,NA,TRBJ1-2,TGTGCCAGCAGCTGGGGGGGTCCGGCCTACTATGGCTACACCTTC,CASSWGGPAYYGYTF
TRBD1,TRBV11-2,NA,TRBJ1-1,TGTGCCAGCAGCTTAGACGGGACAGTTTCCGAAGCTTTCTTT,CASSLDGTVSEAFF
NA,TRBV6-6,NA,TRBJ2-1,TGTGCCAGCAGGTCCCCGGGAGCTTCCTACGATGAGCAGTTCTTC,CASRSPGASYDEQFF
NA,TRBV7-9,NA,TRBJ2-5,TGTGCCAGCAGCTCTCTACTCTCCAGGGATCTAGGCCAAGAGACCCAGTACTTC,CASSSLLSRDLGQETQYF
NA,TRBV19,NA,TRBJ2-5,TGTGCCAGTAGTCGGGGAATTGCGGAGACCCAGTACTTC,CASSRGIAETQYF
TRBD2,TRBV6-4,NA,TRBJ2-1,TGTGCCAGCAGCCGGGAGGGCCGAGGTGAGCAGTTCTTC,CASSREGRGEQFF
NA,TRBV9,NA,TRBJ2-5,TGTGCCAGCAGCGTATCCCTGGAAAGGGGGGAGACCCAGTACTTC,CASSVSLERGETQYF
TRBD2,TRBV19,NA,TRBJ2-1,TGTGCCAGTAGTAAGGCTAGCGGGGGGAATGAGCAGTTCTTC,CASSKASGGNEQFF
TRBD2,TRBV7-3,NA,TRBJ2-1,TGTGCCAGCAGCTCGACTAGCGGGAGGGCGGGGAATGAGCAGTTCTTC,CASSSTSGRAGNEQFF
TRBD1,TRBV5-1,NA,TRBJ2-4,TGCGCCAGCAGCCCCCGGGACAGGGCGCGCGTAGGCAAAAACATTCAGTACTTC,CASSPRDRARVGKNIQYF
TRBD1,TRBV18,once,TRBJ2-1,TGTGCCAGCTCACCCGGGACAGGGATCTATGAGCAGTTCTTC,CASSPGTGIYEQFF
NA,TRBV25-1,NA,TRBJ1-1,TGTGCCAGCAGTGATCTGAAGAGTGAAGCTTTCTTT,CASSDLKSEAFF